Listed below are T cell receptor beta chains from one sample, sequenced in a study of persistence of HIV-infected CD4 T cells. Antigens for these TCRs are unknown. Profiling relied on immunoSEQ multiplex PCR, and the TCRdb table lists in-frame clones only, not all of them. The table includes some 58,000 clones, over 60% detected once. The sequences come from CD4+ T cells sorted from PBMCs after roughly 19-hour stimulation, collected from a patient who received antiretroviral therapy. These receptors were obtained from an adult man with HIV who was CMV-seropositive. CDR3s include the opening cysteine and the closing phenylalanine or tryptophan. The D gene is left open where the match is weak. Not every row has a clone size; where given, it reads once, few, many or a size class.

CDR3 protein: CASSLAPGKGGANVLTF; CDR3 DNA: TGCGCCAGCAGCTTGGCCCCAGGGAAGGGAGGGGCCAACGTCCTGACTTTC; D gene: .; clone size: once; V gene: TRBV5-1; J gene: TRBJ2-6
CDR3 protein: CASSGSGQSGGKAFF; CDR3 DNA: TGTGCCAGCAGTGGGTCGGGACAGTCAGGGGGGAAAGCTTTCTTT; D gene: TRBD1; clone size: .; V gene: TRBV6-6; J gene: TRBJ1-1
CDR3 protein: CASSPAGRGQRNQPQHF; CDR3 DNA: TGTGCCAGCAGCCCGGCGGGGAGAGGGCAGCGCAATCAGCCCCAGCATTTT; D gene: .; clone size: few; V gene: TRBV7-6; J gene: TRBJ1-5
CDR3 protein: CASSLDRGGGGYTF; CDR3 DNA: TGTGCCAGCAGCTTAGACAGGGGAGGAGGCGGCTACACCTTC; D gene: .; clone size: .; V gene: TRBV11-2; J gene: TRBJ1-2
CDR3 protein: CASSLPQRDTEAFF; CDR3 DNA: TGTGCCAGCAGCTTGCCTCAAAGGGACACTGAAGCTTTCTTT; D gene: .; clone size: .; V gene: TRBV5-5; J gene: TRBJ1-1
CDR3 protein: CASSTGTGRTDTQYF; CDR3 DNA: TGTGCCAGCAGTACCGGGACAGGGCGGACAGATACGCAGTATTTT; D gene: TRBD1; clone size: .; V gene: TRBV2; J gene: TRBJ2-3
CDR3 protein: CASSVSRGQGGELFF; CDR3 DNA: TGTGCCAGCAGTGTGTCAAGGGGGCAGGGCGGGGAGCTGTTTTTT; D gene: TRBD1; clone size: .; V gene: TRBV6-1; J gene: TRBJ2-2
CDR3 protein: CATSDSYRGSPLHF; CDR3 DNA: TGTGCCACCAGTGATTCATACAGGGGATCACCCCTCCACTTT; D gene: TRBD1; clone size: .; V gene: TRBV24-1; J gene: TRBJ1-6
CDR3 protein: CASRLSGTGPKNTEAFF; CDR3 DNA: TGTGCCAGCAGACTTTCCGGGACAGGGCCCAAAAACACTGAAGCTTTCTTT; D gene: TRBD1; clone size: .; V gene: TRBV7-6; J gene: TRBJ1-1
CDR3 protein: CASSQDPGGREKLFF; CDR3 DNA: TGTGCCAGCAGCCAAGATCCAGGGGGAAGAGAAAAACTGTTTTTT; D gene: TRBD1; clone size: few; V gene: TRBV3-1/TRBV3-2; J gene: TRBJ1-4
CDR3 protein: CARIVRDRINNEQFF; CDR3 DNA: TGTGCCAGAATCGTCCGGGACAGGATAAACAATGAGCAGTTCTTC; D gene: TRBD1; clone size: .; V gene: TRBV25-1; J gene: TRBJ2-1
CDR3 protein: CASSLASGASYNEQFF; CDR3 DNA: TGTGCCAGCAGCTTAGCTAGCGGGGCCTCCTACAATGAGCAGTTCTTC; D gene: TRBD2; clone size: once; V gene: TRBV7-2; J gene: TRBJ2-1
CDR3 protein: CASGLAYGGTEAFF; CDR3 DNA: TGTGCTAGTGGTTTGGCCTACGGGGGCACTGAAGCTTTCTTT; D gene: .; clone size: .; V gene: TRBV12-5; J gene: TRBJ1-1
CDR3 protein: CASSPRQLMNTEAFF; CDR3 DNA: TGTGCCAGCTCACCACGACAGCTCATGAACACTGAAGCTTTCTTT; D gene: .; clone size: .; V gene: TRBV18; J gene: TRBJ1-1
CDR3 protein: CASRQGSYEQYF; CDR3 DNA: TGTGCCAGCAGACAGGGGTCCTACGAGCAGTACTTC; D gene: TRBD1; clone size: .; V gene: TRBV2; J gene: TRBJ2-7
CDR3 protein: CASRAVSSDGYTF; CDR3 DNA: TGTGCCAGCAGGGCAGTAAGTTCTGATGGCTACACCTTC; D gene: .; clone size: .; V gene: TRBV2; J gene: TRBJ1-2
CDR3 protein: CASSPTGGLRTEAFF; CDR3 DNA: TGTGCCAGCAGCCCCACAGGGGGGTTGAGGACTGAAGCTTTCTTT; D gene: TRBD1; clone size: .; V gene: TRBV5-4; J gene: TRBJ1-1
CDR3 protein: CAISERGEQFF; CDR3 DNA: TGTGCCATCAGTGAGAGGGGGGAGCAGTTCTTC; D gene: .; clone size: .; V gene: TRBV10-3; J gene: TRBJ2-1
CDR3 protein: CASSLDGSGNTIYF; CDR3 DNA: TGCGCCAGCAGCTTGGACGGGTCTGGAAACACCATATATTTT; D gene: .; clone size: .; V gene: TRBV5-1; J gene: TRBJ1-3
CDR3 protein: CASSAVREGELFF; CDR3 DNA: TGTGCCAGCAGTGCGGTGCGGGAAGGGGAGCTGTTTTTT; D gene: .; clone size: .; V gene: TRBV2; J gene: TRBJ2-2
CDR3 protein: CASSYDSTLSGNTIYF; CDR3 DNA: TGTGCCAGCAGTTACGACAGTACGCTCTCTGGAAACACCATATATTTT; D gene: .; clone size: .; V gene: TRBV6-5; J gene: TRBJ1-3
CDR3 protein: CASSFGTQPQHF; CDR3 DNA: TGTGCCAGCAGTTTCGGGACCCAGCCCCAGCATTTT; D gene: .; clone size: few; V gene: TRBV12-3/TRBV12-4; J gene: TRBJ1-5
CDR3 protein: CASSLRDSYEQYF; CDR3 DNA: TGTGCCAGCAGCTTGAGAGATTCCTACGAGCAGTACTTC; D gene: .; clone size: .; V gene: TRBV5-6; J gene: TRBJ2-7
CDR3 protein: CASSSRTGVEYGYTF; CDR3 DNA: TGTGCCAGCAGCTCCCGTACAGGGGTTGAGTATGGCTACACCTTC; D gene: TRBD1; clone size: many; V gene: TRBV5-4; J gene: TRBJ1-2
CDR3 protein: CASSSIGRTGSTDTQYF; CDR3 DNA: TGTGCCAGCTCATCTATAGGAAGGACAGGTAGCACAGATACGCAGTATTTT; D gene: TRBD1; clone size: .; V gene: TRBV18; J gene: TRBJ2-3
CDR3 protein: CASSEGARSDTEAFF; CDR3 DNA: TGTGCCAGCAGTGAAGGGGCCCGGTCAGACACTGAAGCTTTCTTT; D gene: .; clone size: .; V gene: TRBV2; J gene: TRBJ1-1
CDR3 protein: CASSPERGTTEAFF; CDR3 DNA: TGTGCCAGCAGCCCCGAACGGGGGACCACTGAAGCTTTCTTT; D gene: .; clone size: few; V gene: TRBV5-4; J gene: TRBJ1-1
CDR3 protein: CASSPTGDNEQFF; CDR3 DNA: TGCGCCAGCAGCCCCACAGGGGACAATGAGCAGTTCTTC; D gene: TRBD1; clone size: .; V gene: TRBV5-1; J gene: TRBJ2-1
CDR3 protein: CASSEEGTYSNQPQHF; CDR3 DNA: TGTGCCAGCAGTGAAGAAGGAACTTATAGCAATCAGCCCCAGCATTTT; D gene: .; clone size: few; V gene: TRBV6-1; J gene: TRBJ1-5
CDR3 protein: CASSRDGSADTIYF; CDR3 DNA: TGTGCCAGCAGCCGCGACGGTTCGGCGGACACCATATATTTT; D gene: .; clone size: .; V gene: TRBV5-4; J gene: TRBJ1-3
CDR3 protein: CASSFSYNEQFF; CDR3 DNA: TGTGCCAGCAGCTTCTCCTACAATGAGCAGTTCTTC; D gene: .; clone size: once; V gene: TRBV7-9; J gene: TRBJ2-1
CDR3 protein: CASSIGPDRPGEQYF; CDR3 DNA: TGTGCCAGTAGTATAGGCCCGGACAGGCCGGGGGAGCAGTACTTC; D gene: TRBD1; clone size: few; V gene: TRBV19; J gene: TRBJ2-7
CDR3 protein: CATSPRDLIGTQYF; CDR3 DNA: TGTGCCACCTCACCTCGGGACTTGATAGGTACGCAGTATTTT; D gene: .; clone size: .; V gene: TRBV2; J gene: TRBJ2-3
CDR3 protein: CASSQDQSGSYEQYF; CDR3 DNA: TGTGCCAGCAGCCAAGATCAGTCAGGCTCCTACGAGCAGTACTTC; D gene: .; clone size: .; V gene: TRBV3-1/TRBV3-2; J gene: TRBJ2-7
CDR3 protein: CASSPTLAGGLAGELFF; CDR3 DNA: TGCGCCAGCAGCCCAACACTAGCGGGGGGGCTCGCCGGGGAGCTGTTTTTT; D gene: TRBD2; clone size: .; V gene: TRBV5-1; J gene: TRBJ2-2
CDR3 protein: CASSQGGAWRTDTQYF; CDR3 DNA: TGTGCCAGCAGCCAAGGGGGGGCTTGGAGGACAGATACGCAGTATTTT; D gene: .; clone size: .; V gene: TRBV3-1/TRBV3-2; J gene: TRBJ2-3
CDR3 protein: CASSLKGRVADTQYF; CDR3 DNA: TGTGCCAGCAGTCTAAAGGGGCGAGTAGCAGATACGCAGTATTTT; D gene: .; clone size: .; V gene: TRBV6-5; J gene: TRBJ2-3
CDR3 protein: CASSVRPGGGNTIYF; CDR3 DNA: TGTGCCAGCAGCGTACGGCCAGGTGGGGGAAACACCATATATTTT; D gene: .; clone size: .; V gene: TRBV9; J gene: TRBJ1-3
CDR3 protein: CASSLWGQRGLNTEAFF; CDR3 DNA: TGTGCCAGCAGCTTATGGGGACAACGGGGATTGAACACTGAAGCTTTCTTT; D gene: .; clone size: .; V gene: TRBV13; J gene: TRBJ1-1
CDR3 protein: CASSVGQGRPQHF; CDR3 DNA: TGTGCCAGCAGTGTGGGACAGGGACGACCCCAGCATTTT; D gene: TRBD1; clone size: once; V gene: TRBV2; J gene: TRBJ1-5
CDR3 protein: CASSESMLNTEAFF; CDR3 DNA: TGTGCCAGCAGTGAAAGTATGTTGAACACTGAAGCTTTCTTT; D gene: .; clone size: few; V gene: TRBV2; J gene: TRBJ1-1
CDR3 protein: CATSRDPSSLVTIYF; CDR3 DNA: TGTGCCACCAGCAGAGATCCTAGCAGCTTGGTCACCATATATTTT; D gene: .; clone size: once; V gene: TRBV15; J gene: TRBJ1-3
CDR3 protein: CASSMFTGSAGELFF; CDR3 DNA: TGTGCCAGCAGCATGTTTACAGGGTCAGCCGGGGAGCTGTTTTTT; D gene: .; clone size: .; V gene: TRBV7-2; J gene: TRBJ2-2
CDR3 protein: CASSDGGSSYNEQFF; CDR3 DNA: TGCGCCAGCAGTGACGGGGGGAGCTCCTACAATGAGCAGTTCTTC; D gene: TRBD2; clone size: .; V gene: TRBV10-2; J gene: TRBJ2-1
CDR3 protein: CASSFSGGNTEAFF; CDR3 DNA: TGTGCCAGCAGCTTCTCGGGTGGAAACACTGAAGCTTTCTTT; D gene: .; clone size: .; V gene: TRBV28; J gene: TRBJ1-1
CDR3 protein: CASSVSGRGVVDEQFF; CDR3 DNA: TGTGCCAGCAGCGTATCAGGGCGGGGGGTCGTCGATGAGCAGTTCTTC; D gene: TRBD2; clone size: .; V gene: TRBV9; J gene: TRBJ2-1